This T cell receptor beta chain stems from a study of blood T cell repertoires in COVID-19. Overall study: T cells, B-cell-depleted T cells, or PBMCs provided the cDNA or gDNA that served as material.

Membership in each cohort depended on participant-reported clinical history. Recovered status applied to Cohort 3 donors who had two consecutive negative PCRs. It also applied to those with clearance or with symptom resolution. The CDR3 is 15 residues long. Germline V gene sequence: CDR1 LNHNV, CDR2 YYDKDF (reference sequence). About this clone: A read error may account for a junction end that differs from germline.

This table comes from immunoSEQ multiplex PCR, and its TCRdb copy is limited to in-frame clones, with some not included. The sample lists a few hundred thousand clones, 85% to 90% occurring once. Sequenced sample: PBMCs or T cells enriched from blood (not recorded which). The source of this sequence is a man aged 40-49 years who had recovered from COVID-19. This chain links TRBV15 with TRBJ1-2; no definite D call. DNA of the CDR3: TGTGCCACCAGGAGAGTTGGTACGATAGAATGGGGCTACACCTTC. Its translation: CATRRVGTIEWGYTF. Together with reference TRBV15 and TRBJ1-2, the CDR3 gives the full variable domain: DAMVIQNPRYQVTQFGKPVTLSCSQTLNHNVMYWYQQKSSQAPKLLFHYYDKDFNNEADTPDNFQSRRPNTSFCFLDIRSPGLGDTAMYLCATRRVGTIEWGYTFGSGTRLTVV.